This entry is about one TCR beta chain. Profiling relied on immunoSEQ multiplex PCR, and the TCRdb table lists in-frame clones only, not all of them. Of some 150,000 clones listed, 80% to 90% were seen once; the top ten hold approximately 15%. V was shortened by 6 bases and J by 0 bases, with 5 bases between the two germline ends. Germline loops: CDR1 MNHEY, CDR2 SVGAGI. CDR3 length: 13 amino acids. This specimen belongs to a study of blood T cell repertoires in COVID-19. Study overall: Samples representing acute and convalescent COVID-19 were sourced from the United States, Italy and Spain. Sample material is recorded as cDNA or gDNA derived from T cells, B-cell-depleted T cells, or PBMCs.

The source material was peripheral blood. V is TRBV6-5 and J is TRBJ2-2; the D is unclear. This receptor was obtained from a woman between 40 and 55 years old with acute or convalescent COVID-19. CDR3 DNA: TGTGCCAGCAGACTCGCGAACACCGGGGAGCTGTTTTTT. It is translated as CASRLANTGELFF.